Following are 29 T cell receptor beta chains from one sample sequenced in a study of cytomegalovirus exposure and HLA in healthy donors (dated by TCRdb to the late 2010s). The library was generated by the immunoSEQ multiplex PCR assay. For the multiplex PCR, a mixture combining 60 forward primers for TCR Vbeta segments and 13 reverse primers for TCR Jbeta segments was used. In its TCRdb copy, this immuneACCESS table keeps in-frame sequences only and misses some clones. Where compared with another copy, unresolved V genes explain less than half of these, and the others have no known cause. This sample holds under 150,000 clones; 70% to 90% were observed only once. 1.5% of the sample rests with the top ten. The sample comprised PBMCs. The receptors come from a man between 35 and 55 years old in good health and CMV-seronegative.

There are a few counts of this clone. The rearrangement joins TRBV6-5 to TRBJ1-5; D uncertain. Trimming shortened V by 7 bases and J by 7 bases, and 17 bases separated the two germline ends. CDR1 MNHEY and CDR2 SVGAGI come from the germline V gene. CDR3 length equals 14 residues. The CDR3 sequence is CASTAALGRQPQHF. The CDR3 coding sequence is TGTGCCAGCACGGCGGCCCTTGGAAGGCAGCCCCAGCATTTT.

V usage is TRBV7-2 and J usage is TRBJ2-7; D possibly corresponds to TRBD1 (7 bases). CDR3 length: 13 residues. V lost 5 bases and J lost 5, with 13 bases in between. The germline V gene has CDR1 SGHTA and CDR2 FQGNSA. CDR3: CASSPTGRHEQYF. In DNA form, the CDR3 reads TGTGCCAGCAGCCCGACAGGGAGGCACGAGCAGTACTTC.

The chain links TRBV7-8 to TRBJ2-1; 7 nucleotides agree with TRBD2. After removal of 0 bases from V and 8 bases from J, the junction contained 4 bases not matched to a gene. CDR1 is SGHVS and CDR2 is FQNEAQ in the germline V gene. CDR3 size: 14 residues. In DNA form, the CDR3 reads TGTGCCAGCAGCTTAGCGGGAGGGCAGTATGAGCAGTTCTTC. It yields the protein CASSLAGGQYEQFF. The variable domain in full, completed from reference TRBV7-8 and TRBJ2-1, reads GAGVSQSPRYKVAKRGQDVALRCDPISGHVSLFWYQQALGQGPEFLTYFQNEAQLDKSGLPSDRFFAERPEGSVSTLKIQRTQQEDSAVYLCASSLAGGQYEQFFGPGTRLTVL.

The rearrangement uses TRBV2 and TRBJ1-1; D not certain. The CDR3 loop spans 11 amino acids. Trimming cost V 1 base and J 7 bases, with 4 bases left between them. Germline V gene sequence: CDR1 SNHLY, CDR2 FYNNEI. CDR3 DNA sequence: TGTGCCAGCAGTGAAGACAATGAAGCTTTCTTT. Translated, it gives CASSEDNEAFF.

This chain's CDR3 is CASSMNAGTGSSYEQYF. The CDR3, as DNA: TGTGCCAGTAGTATGAATGCCGGGACAGGGTCTTCCTACGAGCAGTACTTC. The V gene is TRBV19, the J gene TRBJ2-7, with TRBD1 matching over 9 bases. The junction had 10 bases not matched to a gene; V was cut back by 3 bases and J by 1 base. This CDR3 region has 17 residues. Germline lookup yields CDR1 LNHDA and CDR2 SQIVND (reference sequence).

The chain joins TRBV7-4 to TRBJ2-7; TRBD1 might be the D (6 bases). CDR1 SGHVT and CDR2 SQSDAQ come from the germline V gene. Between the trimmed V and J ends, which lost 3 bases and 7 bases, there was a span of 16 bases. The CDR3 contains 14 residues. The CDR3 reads CASSFRDIAWEQYF. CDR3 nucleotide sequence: TGTGCCAGCAGCTTCCGGGACATCGCCTGGGAGCAGTACTTC. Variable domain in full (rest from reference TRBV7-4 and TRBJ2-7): GAGVSQSPRYKVAKRGRDVALRCDSISGHVTLYWYRQTLGQGSEVLTYSQSDAQRDKSGRPSGRFSAERPERSVSTLKIQRTEQGDSAVYLCASSFRDIAWEQYFGPGTRLTVT.

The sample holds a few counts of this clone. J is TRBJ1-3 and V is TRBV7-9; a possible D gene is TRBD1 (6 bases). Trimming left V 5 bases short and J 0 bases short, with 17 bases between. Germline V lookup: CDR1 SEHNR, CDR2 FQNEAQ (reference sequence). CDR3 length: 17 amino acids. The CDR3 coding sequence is TGTGCCAGCAGCCCACCCTGGCTGGACAGCTCTGGAAACACCATATATTTT. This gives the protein CASSPPWLDSSGNTIYF.

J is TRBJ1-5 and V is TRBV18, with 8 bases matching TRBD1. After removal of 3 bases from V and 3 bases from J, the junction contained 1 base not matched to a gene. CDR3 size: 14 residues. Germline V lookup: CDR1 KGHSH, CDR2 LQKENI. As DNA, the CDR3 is TGTGCCAGCTCACCTCAGGGGGCCAATCAGCCCCAGCATTTT. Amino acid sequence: CASSPQGANQPQHF.

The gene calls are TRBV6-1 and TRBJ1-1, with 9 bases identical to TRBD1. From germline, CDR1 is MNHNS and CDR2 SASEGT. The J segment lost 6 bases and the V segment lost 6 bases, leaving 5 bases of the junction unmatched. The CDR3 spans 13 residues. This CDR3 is CASRGQGFAEAFF. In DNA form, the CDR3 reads TGTGCCAGCAGGGGACAGGGCTTCGCTGAAGCTTTCTTT.

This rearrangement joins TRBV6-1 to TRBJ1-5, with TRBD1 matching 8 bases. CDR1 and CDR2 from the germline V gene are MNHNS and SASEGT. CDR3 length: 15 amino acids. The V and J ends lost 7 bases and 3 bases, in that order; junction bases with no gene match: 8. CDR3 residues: CASTKGQGVNQPQHF. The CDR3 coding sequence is TGTGCCAGCACCAAAGGACAGGGAGTCAATCAGCCCCAGCATTTT.

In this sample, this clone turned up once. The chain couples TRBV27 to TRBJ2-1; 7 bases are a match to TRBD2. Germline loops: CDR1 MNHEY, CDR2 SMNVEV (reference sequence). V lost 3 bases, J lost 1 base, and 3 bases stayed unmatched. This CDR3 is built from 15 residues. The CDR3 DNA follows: TGTGCCAGCAGTTTCCGGCGGGGGTCCTACAATGAGCAGTTCTTC. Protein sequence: CASSFRRGSYNEQFF.

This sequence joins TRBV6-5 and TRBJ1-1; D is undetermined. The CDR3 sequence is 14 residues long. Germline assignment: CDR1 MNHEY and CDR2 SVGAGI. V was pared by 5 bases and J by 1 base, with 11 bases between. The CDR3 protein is CASSHPTRNTEAFF. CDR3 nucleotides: TGTGCCAGCAGTCACCCGACACGGAACACTGAAGCTTTCTTT.

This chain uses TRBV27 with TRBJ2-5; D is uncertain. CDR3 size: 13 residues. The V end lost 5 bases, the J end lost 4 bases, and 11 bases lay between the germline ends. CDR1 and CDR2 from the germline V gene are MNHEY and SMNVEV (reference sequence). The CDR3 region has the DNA TGTGCCAGCAGTCCTTCTCTTCCAGAGACCCAGTACTTC. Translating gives CASSPSLPETQYF.

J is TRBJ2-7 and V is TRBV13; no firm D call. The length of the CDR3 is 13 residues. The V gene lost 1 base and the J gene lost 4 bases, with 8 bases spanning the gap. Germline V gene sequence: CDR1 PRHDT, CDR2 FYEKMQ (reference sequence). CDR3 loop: CASSLVGLYEQYF. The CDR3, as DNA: TGTGCCAGCAGCTTAGTTGGGCTATACGAGCAGTACTTC. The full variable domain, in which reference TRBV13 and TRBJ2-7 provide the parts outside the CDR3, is AAGVIQSPRHLIKEKRETATLKCYPIPRHDTVYWYQQGPGQDPQFLISFYEKMQSDKGSIPDRFSAQQFSDYHSELNMSSLELGDSALYFCASSLVGLYEQYFGPGTRLTVT.

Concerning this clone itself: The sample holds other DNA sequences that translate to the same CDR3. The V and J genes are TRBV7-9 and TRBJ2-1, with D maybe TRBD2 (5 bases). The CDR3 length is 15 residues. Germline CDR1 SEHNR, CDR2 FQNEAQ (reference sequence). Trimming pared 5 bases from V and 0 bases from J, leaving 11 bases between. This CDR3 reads CASSPSGSSYNEQFF. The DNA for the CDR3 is TGTGCCAGCAGCCCCAGCGGTAGCTCCTACAATGAGCAGTTCTTC.

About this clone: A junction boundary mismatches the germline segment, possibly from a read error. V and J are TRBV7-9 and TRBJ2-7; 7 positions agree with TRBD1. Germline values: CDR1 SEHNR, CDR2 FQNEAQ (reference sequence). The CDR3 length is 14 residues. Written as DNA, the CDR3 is TGTTCCAGCAGCCCCCGGGACAGAGTCTACGAGCAGTACTTC. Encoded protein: CSSSPRDRVYEQYF.

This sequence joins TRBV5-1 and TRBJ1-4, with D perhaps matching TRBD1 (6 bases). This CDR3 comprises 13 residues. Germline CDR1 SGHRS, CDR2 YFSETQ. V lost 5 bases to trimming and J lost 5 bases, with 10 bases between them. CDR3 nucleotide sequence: TGCGCCAGCAGTCCCAGGGGAAATGAAAAACTGTTTTTT. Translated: CASSPRGNEKLFF.

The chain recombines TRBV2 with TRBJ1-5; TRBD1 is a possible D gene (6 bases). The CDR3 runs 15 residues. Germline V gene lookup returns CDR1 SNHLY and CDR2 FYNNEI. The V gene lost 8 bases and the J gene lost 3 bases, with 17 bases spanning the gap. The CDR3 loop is CASRKGGVVNQPQHF. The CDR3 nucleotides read TGTGCCAGCCGAAAAGGGGGGGTTGTCAATCAGCCCCAGCATTTT. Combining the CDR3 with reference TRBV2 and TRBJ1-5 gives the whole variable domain EPEVTQTPSHQVTQMGQEVILRCVPISNHLYFYWYRQILGQKVEFLVSFYNNEISEKSEIFDDQFSVERPDGSNFTLKIRSTKLEDSAMYFCASRKGGVVNQPQHFGDGTRLSIL.

DNA for the CDR3: TGTGCCAGCAGTCTCGGGGTGAACACTGAAGCTTTCTTT. Its translation: CASSLGVNTEAFF. J is TRBJ1-1 and V is TRBV25-1; unclear D gene. The CDR3 contains 13 residues. Per the germline V gene, CDR1 is MGHDK and CDR2 is SYGVNS. Trimming left V 5 bases short and J 0 bases short, with 7 bases between.

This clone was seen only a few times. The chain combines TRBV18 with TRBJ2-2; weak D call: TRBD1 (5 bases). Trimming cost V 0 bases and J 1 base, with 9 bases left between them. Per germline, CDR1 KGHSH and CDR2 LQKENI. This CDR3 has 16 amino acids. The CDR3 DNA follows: TGTGCCAGCTCACCACCTAACAGGATGAACACCGGGGAGCTGTTTTTT. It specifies CASSPPNRMNTGELFF.

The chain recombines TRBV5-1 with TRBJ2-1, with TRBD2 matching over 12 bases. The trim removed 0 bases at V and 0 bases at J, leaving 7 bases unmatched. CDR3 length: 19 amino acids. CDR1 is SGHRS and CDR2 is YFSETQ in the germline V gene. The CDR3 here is CASSLESSGREDSYNEQFF. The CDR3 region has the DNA TGCGCCAGCAGCTTGGAATCTAGCGGGAGGGAGGACTCCTACAATGAGCAGTTCTTC.

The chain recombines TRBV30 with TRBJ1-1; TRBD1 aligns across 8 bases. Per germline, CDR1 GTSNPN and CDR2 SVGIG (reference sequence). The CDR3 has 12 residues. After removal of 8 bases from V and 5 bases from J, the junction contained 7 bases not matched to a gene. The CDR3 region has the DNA TGTGCCGGTCAGGGGGCTTGGACTGAAGCTTTCTTT. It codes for CAGQGAWTEAFF.

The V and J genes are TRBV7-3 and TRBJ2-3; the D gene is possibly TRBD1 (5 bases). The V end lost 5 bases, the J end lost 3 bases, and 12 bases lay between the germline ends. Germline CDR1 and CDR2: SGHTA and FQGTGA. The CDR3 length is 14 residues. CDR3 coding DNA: TGTGCCAGCAGCCTCGCCCAGGGTACAGATACGCAGTATTTT. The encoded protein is CASSLAQGTDTQYF.

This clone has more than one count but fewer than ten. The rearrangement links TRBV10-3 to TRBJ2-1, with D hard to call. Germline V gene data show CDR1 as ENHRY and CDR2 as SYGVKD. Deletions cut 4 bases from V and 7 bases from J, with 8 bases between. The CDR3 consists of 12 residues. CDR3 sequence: CAISGDRNEQFF. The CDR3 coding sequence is TGTGCCATCAGTGGCGATCGGAATGAGCAGTTCTTC.

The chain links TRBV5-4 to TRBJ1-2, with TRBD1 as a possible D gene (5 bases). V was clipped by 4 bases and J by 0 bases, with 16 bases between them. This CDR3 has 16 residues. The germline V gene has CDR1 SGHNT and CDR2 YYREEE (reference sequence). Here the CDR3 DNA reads TGTGCCAGCAGCCTCGGGGGACGGACTGCTAACTATGGCTACACCTTC. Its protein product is CASSLGGRTANYGYTF.

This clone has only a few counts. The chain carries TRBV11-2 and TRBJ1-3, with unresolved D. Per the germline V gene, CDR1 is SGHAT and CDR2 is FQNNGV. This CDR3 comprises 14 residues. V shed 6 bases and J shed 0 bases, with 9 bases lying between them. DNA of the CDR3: TGTGCCAGCAGGAAACCGGGCTCTGGAAACACCATATATTTT. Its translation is CASRKPGSGNTIYF.

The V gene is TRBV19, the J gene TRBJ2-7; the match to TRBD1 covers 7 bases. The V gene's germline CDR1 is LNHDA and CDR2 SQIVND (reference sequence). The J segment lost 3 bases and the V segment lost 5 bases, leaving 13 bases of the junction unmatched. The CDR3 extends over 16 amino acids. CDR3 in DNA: TGTGCCAGTAGTTCCCGACAGGGTAGTATCGGCTACGAGCAGTACTTC. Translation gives CASSSRQGSIGYEQYF. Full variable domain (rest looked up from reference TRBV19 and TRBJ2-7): DGGITQSPKYLFRKEGQNVTLSCEQNLNHDAMYWYRQDPGQGLRLIYYSQIVNDFQKGDIAEGYSVSREKKESFPLTVTSAQKNPTAFYLCASSSRQGSIGYEQYFGPGTRLTVT.

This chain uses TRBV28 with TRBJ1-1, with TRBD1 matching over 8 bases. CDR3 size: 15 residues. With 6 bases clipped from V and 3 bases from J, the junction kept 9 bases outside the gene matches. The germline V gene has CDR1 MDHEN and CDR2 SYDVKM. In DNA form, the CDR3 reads TGTGCCAGCAGCTTGGACAGGGTGGGGGACACTGAAGCTTTCTTT. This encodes CASSLDRVGDTEAFF.

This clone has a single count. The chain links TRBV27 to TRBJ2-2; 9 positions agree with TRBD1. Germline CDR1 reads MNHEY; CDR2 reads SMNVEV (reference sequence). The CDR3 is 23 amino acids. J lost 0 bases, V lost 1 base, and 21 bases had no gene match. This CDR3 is CASSLYGPTGQGYYTSNTGELFF. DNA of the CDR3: TGTGCCAGCAGTTTATACGGCCCAACGGGACAGGGTTATTATACCTCGAACACCGGGGAGCTGTTTTTT.